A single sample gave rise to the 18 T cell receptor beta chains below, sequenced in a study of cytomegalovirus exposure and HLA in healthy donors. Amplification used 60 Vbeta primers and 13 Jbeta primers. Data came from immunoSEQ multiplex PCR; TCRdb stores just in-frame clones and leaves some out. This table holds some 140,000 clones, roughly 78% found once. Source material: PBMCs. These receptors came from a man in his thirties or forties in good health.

The CDR3 DNA reads as TGTGCCAGCAGCTTGCTGAACACCGGGGAGCTGTTTTTT. Translating gives CASSLLNTGELFF. This sequence joins TRBV5-5 and TRBJ2-2; D is unclear. Germline V gene lookup returns CDR1 SGHKS and CDR2 YYEKEE (reference sequence). The CDR3 covers 13 residues. Trimming cost V 1 base and J 1 base, with 2 bases left between them.

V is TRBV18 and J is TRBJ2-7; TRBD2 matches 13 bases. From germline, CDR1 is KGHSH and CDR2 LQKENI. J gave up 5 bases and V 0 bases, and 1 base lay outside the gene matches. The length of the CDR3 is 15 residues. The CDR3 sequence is CASSPPTSGRNEQYF. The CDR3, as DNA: TGTGCCAGCTCACCACCGACTAGCGGGAGGAACGAGCAGTACTTC.

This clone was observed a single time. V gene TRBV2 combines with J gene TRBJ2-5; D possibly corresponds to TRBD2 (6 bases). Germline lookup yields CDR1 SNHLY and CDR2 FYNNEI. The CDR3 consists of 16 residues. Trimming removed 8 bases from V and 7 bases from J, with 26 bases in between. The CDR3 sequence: CASQTLSLDYGGTQYF. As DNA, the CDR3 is TGTGCCAGCCAAACCTTGTCACTGGACTACGGAGGGACCCAGTACTTC.

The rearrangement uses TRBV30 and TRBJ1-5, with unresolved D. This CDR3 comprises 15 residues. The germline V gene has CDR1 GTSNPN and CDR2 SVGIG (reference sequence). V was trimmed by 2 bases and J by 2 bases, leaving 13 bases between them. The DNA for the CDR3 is TGTGCCTGGAGTCAACAGCTTTCGGGCAATCAGCCCCAGCATTTT. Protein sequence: CAWSQQLSGNQPQHF.

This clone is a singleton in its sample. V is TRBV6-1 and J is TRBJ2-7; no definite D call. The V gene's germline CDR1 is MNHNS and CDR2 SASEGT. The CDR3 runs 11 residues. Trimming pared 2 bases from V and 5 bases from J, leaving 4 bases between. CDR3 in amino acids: CASSEYNEQYF. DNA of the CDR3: TGTGCCAGCAGTGAATATAACGAGCAGTACTTC.

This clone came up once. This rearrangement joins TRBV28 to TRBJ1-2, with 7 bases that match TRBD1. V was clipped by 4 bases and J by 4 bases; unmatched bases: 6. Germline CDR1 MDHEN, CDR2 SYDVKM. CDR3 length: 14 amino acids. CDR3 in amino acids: CASSSTGQGYGYTF. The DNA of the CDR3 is TGTGCCAGCAGTTCGACAGGGCAAGGCTATGGCTACACCTTC.

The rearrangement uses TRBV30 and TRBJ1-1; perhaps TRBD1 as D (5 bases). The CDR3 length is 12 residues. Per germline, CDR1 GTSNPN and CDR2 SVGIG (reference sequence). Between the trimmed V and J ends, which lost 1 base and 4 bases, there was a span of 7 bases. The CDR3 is CAWSAGGTEAFF. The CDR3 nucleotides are TGTGCCTGGAGTGCCGGGGGCACTGAAGCTTTCTTT.

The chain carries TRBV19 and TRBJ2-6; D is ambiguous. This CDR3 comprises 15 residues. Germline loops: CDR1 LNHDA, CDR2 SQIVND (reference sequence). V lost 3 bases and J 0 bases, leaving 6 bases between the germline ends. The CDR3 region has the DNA TGTGCCAGTAGTATGGAGAGCTCTGGGGCCAACGTCCTGACTTTC. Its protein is CASSMESSGANVLTF.

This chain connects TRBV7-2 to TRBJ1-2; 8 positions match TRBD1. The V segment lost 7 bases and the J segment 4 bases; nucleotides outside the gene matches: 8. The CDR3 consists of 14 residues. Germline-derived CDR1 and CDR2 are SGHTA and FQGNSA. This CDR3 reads CASIPGGGFYGYTF. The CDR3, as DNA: TGTGCCAGCATCCCAGGGGGCGGCTTCTATGGCTACACCTTC.

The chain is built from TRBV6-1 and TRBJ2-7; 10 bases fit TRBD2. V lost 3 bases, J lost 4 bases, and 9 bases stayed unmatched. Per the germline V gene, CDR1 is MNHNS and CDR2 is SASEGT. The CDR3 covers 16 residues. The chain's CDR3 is CASSEASGSPFYEQYF. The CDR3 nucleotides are TGTGCCAGCAGTGAGGCTAGCGGGAGCCCCTTTTACGAGCAGTACTTC.

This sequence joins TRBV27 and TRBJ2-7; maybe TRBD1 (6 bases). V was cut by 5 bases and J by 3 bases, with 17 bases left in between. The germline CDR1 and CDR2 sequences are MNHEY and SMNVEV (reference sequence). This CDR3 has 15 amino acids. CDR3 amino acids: CASSQGTPRFYEQYF. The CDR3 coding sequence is TGTGCCAGCAGTCAGGGGACACCACGTTTCTACGAGCAGTACTTC.

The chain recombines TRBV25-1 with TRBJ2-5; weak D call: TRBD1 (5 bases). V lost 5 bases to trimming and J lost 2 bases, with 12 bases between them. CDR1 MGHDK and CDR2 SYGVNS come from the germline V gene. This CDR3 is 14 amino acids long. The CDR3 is CASSFPGQQETQYF. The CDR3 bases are TGTGCCAGCAGTTTCCCAGGGCAGCAAGAGACCCAGTACTTC.

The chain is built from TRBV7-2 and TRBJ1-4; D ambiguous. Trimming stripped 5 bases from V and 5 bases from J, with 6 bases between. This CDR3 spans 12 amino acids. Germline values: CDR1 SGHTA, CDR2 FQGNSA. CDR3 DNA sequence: TGTGCCAGCAGCCCACTAAATGAAAAACTGTTTTTT. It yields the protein CASSPLNEKLFF.

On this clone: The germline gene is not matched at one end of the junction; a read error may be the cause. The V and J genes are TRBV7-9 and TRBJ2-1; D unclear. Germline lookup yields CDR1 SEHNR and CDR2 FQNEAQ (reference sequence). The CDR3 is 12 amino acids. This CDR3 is CSSSSTVHEQFF. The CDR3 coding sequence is TGTTCCAGCAGCTCCACTGTACATGAGCAGTTCTTC.

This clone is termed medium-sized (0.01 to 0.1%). Here the CDR3 DNA reads TGTGCCAGCAGCCCTCCCACTAGCGGGAAAGAGCAGTACTTC. It encodes CASSPPTSGKEQYF. J is TRBJ2-7 and V is TRBV7-8; 10 nucleotides match TRBD2. CDR1 and CDR2 from the germline V gene are SGHVS and FQNEAQ. Unmatched junction bases numbered 8, after V lost 5 bases and J lost 7 bases. The CDR3 totals 14 residues.

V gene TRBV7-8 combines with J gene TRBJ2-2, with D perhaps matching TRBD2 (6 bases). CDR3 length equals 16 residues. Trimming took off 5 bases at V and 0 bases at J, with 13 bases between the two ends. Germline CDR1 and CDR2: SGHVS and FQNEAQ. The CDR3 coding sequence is TGTGCCAGCAGCCCCCGGAGGGCCACGAACACCGGGGAGCTGTTTTTT. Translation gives CASSPRRATNTGELFF.

The CDR3 protein is CAWKYGSGYNEQFF. CDR3 bases: TGTGCCTGGAAATACGGGAGCGGATACAATGAGCAGTTCTTC. V usage is TRBV30 and J usage is TRBJ2-1, with D perhaps TRBD2 (6 bases). V was pared by 4 bases and J by 4 bases, with 14 bases between. The CDR3 extends over 14 amino acids. CDR1 is GTSNPN, CDR2 SVGIG, per germline (reference sequence). The whole variable domain, remainder taken from reference TRBV30 and TRBJ2-1, is SQTIHQWPATLVQPVGSPLSLECTVEGTSNPNLYWYRQAAGRGLQLLFYSVGIGQISSEVPQNLSASRPQDRQFILSSKKLLLSDSGFYLCAWKYGSGYNEQFFGPGTRLTVL.

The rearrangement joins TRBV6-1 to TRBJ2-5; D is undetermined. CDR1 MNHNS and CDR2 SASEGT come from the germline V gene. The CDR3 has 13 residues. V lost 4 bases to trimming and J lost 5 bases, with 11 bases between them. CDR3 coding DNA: TGTGCCAGCAGTGTGGCATTGCTCGAGACCCAGTACTTC. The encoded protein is CASSVALLETQYF.